The 30 T cell receptor beta chains presented below share a single source sample, sequenced in a study of blood T cell repertoires in COVID-19. Profiled with immunoSEQ multiplex PCR; TCRdb holds only in-frame clones, not every one. The data hold about 480,000 clones, with roughly 90% observed a single time. The sequenced material came from PBMCs or T cells enriched from blood (not recorded which). The receptors were gathered from a woman aged 40 to 50 who had recovered from COVID-19.

Here the CDR3 reads CASSEFAADTIYF. The CDR3 DNA is TGTGCCAGCAGTGAATTCGCGGCGGACACCATATATTTT. V is TRBV25-1 and J is TRBJ1-3; D not certain. The CDR3 spans 13 residues. The ends were cut back, 1 base at V and 8 bases at J, with 9 bases in the middle. Germline CDR1 MGHDK, CDR2 SYGVNS.

This chain joins TRBV6-5 and TRBJ1-2, with TRBD1 matching 9 bases. CDR1 and CDR2 (germline): MNHEY, SVGAGI. This CDR3 is 16 amino acids long. V was clipped by 3 bases and J by 4 bases; unmatched bases: 9. This CDR3 is CASSYAGDRVSYGYTF. The CDR3 coding sequence is TGTGCCAGCAGTTATGCGGGGGACAGGGTTAGCTATGGCTACACCTTC.

The chain links TRBV7-8 to TRBJ1-1; 11 bases agree with TRBD1. With V trimmed by 7 bases and J by 3 bases, 10 bases remained unmatched. The germline CDR1 and CDR2 sequences are SGHVS and FQNEAQ. The CDR3 has 16 residues. The DNA of the CDR3 is TGTGCCAGCAACGATCGGGACAGGGGGTCGGACACTGAAGCTTTCTTT. Residues: CASNDRDRGSDTEAFF.

The chain uses TRBV6-2 or TRBV6-3 and TRBJ2-7, with D possibly being TRBD2 (7 bases). Germline CDR1 reads MNHEY; CDR2 reads SVGEGT. V was trimmed by 6 bases and J by 2 bases, leaving 17 bases between them. The length of the CDR3 is 15 residues. The CDR3, as DNA: TGTGCCAGCAGCCAAGGGGGGGCTGCGACCTACGAGCAGTACTTC. Residues: CASSQGGAATYEQYF.

V and J are TRBV5-6 and TRBJ1-2, with D tentatively TRBD1 (5 bases). Trimming took 6 bases from V and 4 from J, leaving 16 bases between them. CDR1 SGHDT and CDR2 YYEEEE come from the germline V gene. The CDR3 is 14 amino acids. CDR3 amino acids: CASTAGGLGYGYTF. CDR3 bases: TGTGCCAGCACCGCGGGGGGGTTGGGCTATGGCTACACCTTC.

V usage is TRBV6-5 and J usage is TRBJ1-3; the D is unclear. This CDR3 has 13 amino acids. Germline values: CDR1 MNHEY, CDR2 SVGAGI. The V and J ends lost 7 bases and 4 bases respectively, with 11 bases between them. This CDR3 reads CASKFREGNTIYF. The CDR3 DNA follows: TGTGCCAGCAAATTCCGCGAAGGAAACACCATATATTTT.

This chain connects TRBV7-2 to TRBJ2-5, with TRBD2 matching over 7 bases. Per the germline V gene, CDR1 is SGHTA and CDR2 is FQGNSA. The V gene end was trimmed by 7 bases and the J gene end by 5 bases; junction bases not matched to a gene: 10. This CDR3 region has 14 residues. CDR3 nucleotides: TGTGCCAGCACCGGGGGGAGCGAACGGGAGACCCAGTACTTC. It codes for CASTGGSERETQYF.

The genes are TRBV27 and TRBJ1-5, with TRBD1 matching 9 bases. Trimming removed 10 bases from V and 6 bases from J; junction bases left unmatched: 13. Per germline, CDR1 MNHEY and CDR2 SMNVEV (reference sequence). The CDR3 consists of 15 residues. The CDR3 spells CATGTGRSPGQPQHF. CDR3 sequence (DNA): TGTGCCACAGGGACAGGGAGGAGTCCGGGTCAGCCCCAGCATTTT.

This clone was detected only once. The chain has TRBV4-1 and TRBJ2-2; D not resolved. Trimming removed 0 bases at V and 4 bases at J, with 9 bases between. The CDR3 has 15 residues. Germline V gene data show CDR1 as MGHRA and CDR2 as YSYEKL. The CDR3 protein is CASSQEQRTTGELFF. The CDR3 DNA reads as TGCGCCAGCAGCCAAGAACAAAGAACCACCGGGGAGCTGTTTTTT.

CDR3 residues: CASSLSAYGYTF. DNA of the CDR3: TGTGCCAGCAGTTTAAGCGCGTATGGCTACACCTTC. The chain combines TRBV12-3 or TRBV12-4 with TRBJ1-2, with D unresolved. CDR3 size: 12 residues. V gave up 2 bases and J gave up 5 bases, with 6 bases separating them.

This clone was detected once. The chain links TRBV24-1 to TRBJ2-7, with D hard to call. CDR3 length equals 13 residues. Germline values: CDR1 KGHDR, CDR2 SFDVKD. Deletions cut 2 bases from V and 4 bases from J, with 8 bases between. The CDR3 region is CATSDSNSYEQYF. The CDR3 nucleotides read TGTGCCACCAGTGATTCAAATTCATACGAGCAGTACTTC.

The chain employs TRBV5-4 and TRBJ1-1; 9 nucleotides line up with TRBD1. With V trimmed by 4 bases and J by 1 base, 5 bases remained unmatched. The CDR3 totals 15 residues. Per the germline V gene, CDR1 is SGHNT and CDR2 is YYREEE (reference sequence). For the CDR3, the DNA is TGTGCCAGCAGCGCCTACAGGGGGCAGAACACTGAAGCTTTCTTT. It yields the protein CASSAYRGQNTEAFF.

Concerning this clone itself: Other DNA sequences in this specimen translate into the identical CDR3. V and J are TRBV27 and TRBJ1-2, with 10 bases that match TRBD1. The germline V gene encodes CDR1 MNHEY and CDR2 SMNVEV (reference sequence). CDR3 length: 13 residues. Unmatched junction bases numbered 1, after V lost 5 bases and J lost 4 bases. This chain's CDR3 is CASSRDRGYGYTF. In DNA, the CDR3 is TGTGCCAGCAGTAGGGACAGGGGCTATGGCTACACCTTC.

This clone was recorded only once. The chain has TRBV28 and TRBJ2-7; D possibly corresponds to TRBD1 (6 bases). V lost 5 bases to trimming and J lost 3 bases, with 17 bases between them. The CDR3 runs to 15 residues. CDR1 and CDR2 (germline): MDHEN, SYDVKM. DNA for the CDR3: TGTGCCAGCAGTGGGAATCAGGGGACGAGCTACGAGCAGTACTTC. Its translation: CASSGNQGTSYEQYF. The full variable domain, its missing parts supplied by reference TRBV28 and TRBJ2-7, is DVKVTQSSRYLVKRTGEKVFLECVQDMDHENMFWYRQDPGLGLRLIYFSYDVKMKEKGDIPEGYSVSREKKERFSLILESASTNQTSMYLCASSGNQGTSYEQYFGPGTRLTVT.

The V call is TRBV10-2, the J call TRBJ2-7; possibly TRBD2 for D (5 bases). The V gene lost 9 bases and the J gene lost 2 bases, with 14 bases spanning the gap. From germline, CDR1 is WSHSY and CDR2 SAAADI. The CDR3 spans 13 residues. CDR3 in DNA: TGCGCCAGTAACGCGGGTTCTACCTACGAGCAGTACTTC. It specifies CASNAGSTYEQYF.

The chain couples TRBV13 to TRBJ2-7; D might be TRBD1 (6 bases). With 5 bases removed from V and 2 bases from J, the gap between germline ends came to 10 bases. Germline CDR1 PRHDT, CDR2 FYEKMQ (reference sequence). This CDR3 region has 13 residues. The CDR3 DNA is TGTGCCAGCAGCCTCGACAGGACCTACGAGCAGTACTTC. It translates to CASSLDRTYEQYF.

The chain combines TRBV3-1 (or the pseudogene TRBV3-2) with TRBJ2-2; TRBD1 matches 8 bases. V was pared by 2 bases and J by 2 bases, with 4 bases of the junction left unmatched. The V gene's germline CDR1 is LGHDT and CDR2 YNNKEL (reference sequence). The CDR3 sequence is 16 residues long. The CDR3 region has the DNA TGTGCCAGCAGCCAACCAGGACAGGGAAACACCGGGGAGCTGTTTTTT. Translated, it gives CASSQPGQGNTGELFF.

The V gene is TRBV5-1, the J gene TRBJ1-3; 7 bases line up with TRBD1. Looked up from germline, CDR1 is SGHRS and CDR2 is YFSETQ. V gave up 5 bases and J gave up 0 bases; unmatched junction bases: 8. This CDR3 is built from 16 residues. The CDR3 region is CASSSRQGVSGNTIYF. In nucleotides, the CDR3 is TGCGCCAGCAGTTCTCGACAGGGAGTCTCTGGAAACACCATATATTTT.

This chain links TRBV11-3 with TRBJ1-1, with a weak D call TRBD1 (5 bases). The CDR3 is 13 residues long. Trimming took 5 bases from V and 5 from J, leaving 12 bases between them. Germline V gene sequence: CDR1 SGHNT, CDR2 YENEEA. CDR3 protein: CASSARRGTEAFF. The CDR3 region has the DNA TGTGCCAGCAGCGCCCGGAGGGGTACTGAAGCTTTCTTT. Full variable domain (outside the CDR3, taken from reference TRBV11-3 and TRBJ1-1): EAGVVQSPRYKIIEKKQPVAFWCNPISGHNTLYWYLQNLGQGPELLIRYENEEAVDDSQLPKDRFSAERLKGVDSTLKIQPAELGDSAVYLCASSARRGTEAFFGQGTRLTVV.

This clone was counted only a few times. The chain has TRBV3-1 (or the pseudogene TRBV3-2) and TRBJ1-5; D remains unclear. The V gene lost 0 bases and the J gene lost 10 bases, with 10 bases spanning the gap. The germline gives CDR1 LGHDT, CDR2 YNNKEL (reference sequence). The CDR3 has 13 residues. CDR3 amino acids: CASSQDESLPQHF. CDR3 DNA sequence: TGTGCCAGCAGCCAAGACGAGTCCCTACCCCAGCATTTT.

This chain connects TRBV10-3 to TRBJ2-3, with D perhaps TRBD1 (5 bases). V shed 6 bases and J shed 2 bases, with 9 bases lying between them. The CDR3 totals 13 residues. Germline V lookup: CDR1 ENHRY, CDR2 SYGVKD. CDR3 sequence: CAISSGPTDTQYF. Written as DNA, the CDR3 is TGTGCCATCAGCTCAGGGCCCACAGATACGCAGTATTTT.

The V call is TRBV19, the J call TRBJ1-1; D gene uncertain. V was clipped by 6 bases and J by 5 bases, with 16 bases between them. Germline lookup yields CDR1 LNHDA and CDR2 SQIVND (reference sequence). CDR3 length equals 14 residues. CDR3 residues: CASSPKWALTEAFF. In nucleotides, the CDR3 is TGTGCCAGTAGCCCGAAGTGGGCTTTGACTGAAGCTTTCTTT.

The gene calls are TRBV6-5 and TRBJ2-2, with 11 positions matching TRBD1. This CDR3 has 15 residues. The germline V gene has CDR1 MNHEY and CDR2 SVGAGI. V dropped 6 bases and J dropped 4; count of bases not matched to a gene: 4. The CDR3 is CASSRTGGITGELFF. The CDR3 DNA follows: TGTGCCAGCAGCCGGACAGGGGGCATCACCGGGGAGCTGTTTTTT.

The chain is built from TRBV5-1 and TRBJ2-7, with 16 bases that match TRBD2. The CDR3 covers 16 residues. Germline V lookup: CDR1 SGHRS, CDR2 YFSETQ. Germline trimming cut 4 bases from V and 7 bases from J; bases unmatched to any gene: 8. The CDR3 reads CASSALPGLAGGEQYF. The DNA for the CDR3 is TGCGCCAGCAGCGCCCTCCCGGGACTAGCGGGAGGGGAGCAGTACTTC.

CDR3 nucleotides: TGTGCCAGCAGCTTAGTAGCGGAACTGGGAGATACGCAGTATTTT. The encoded protein is CASSLVAELGDTQYF. The chain carries TRBV11-2 and TRBJ2-3, with D tentatively TRBD2 (6 bases). The ends were cut back, 1 base at V and 5 bases at J, with 13 bases in the middle. Germline loops: CDR1 SGHAT, CDR2 FQNNGV. The CDR3 loop spans 15 amino acids. Full variable domain (outside the CDR3, taken from reference TRBV11-2 and TRBJ2-3): EAGVAQSPRYKIIEKRQSVAFWCNPISGHATLYWYQQILGQGPKLLIQFQNNGVVDDSQLPKDRFSAERLKGVDSTLKIQPAKLEDSAVYLCASSLVAELGDTQYFGPGTRLTVL.

J is TRBJ1-4 and V is TRBV4-1, with D tentatively TRBD1 (6 bases). V was cut by 3 bases and J by 8 bases, with 13 bases left in between. Germline loops: CDR1 MGHRA, CDR2 YSYEKL. The CDR3 totals 14 residues. DNA for the CDR3: TGCGCCAGCAGCCACACAGGGAAAGGAGAAAAACTGTTTTTT. Encoded protein: CASSHTGKGEKLFF.

The chain employs TRBV6-5 and TRBJ2-3; D uncertain. The germline V and J ends were trimmed by 2 bases and 0 bases, with 12 bases remaining between them. CDR1 is MNHEY and CDR2 is SVGAGI in the germline V gene. The CDR3 runs to 16 residues. The CDR3 is CASSYVGRSSTDTQYF. As DNA, the CDR3 is TGTGCCAGCAGTTACGTCGGCAGGTCTAGCACAGATACGCAGTATTTT.

The genes are TRBV9 and TRBJ1-1; TRBD1 matches 8 bases. Trimming removed 0 bases from V and 5 bases from J; junction bases left unmatched: 6. Germline CDR1 is SGDLS and CDR2 is YYNGEE. This CDR3 is 15 amino acids long. The CDR3 DNA reads TGTGCCAGCAGCGTAGGCCCAGGGGGCGGGACTGAAGCTTTCTTT. It codes for CASSVGPGGGTEAFF.

The chain carries TRBV18 and TRBJ1-6; the D gene is possibly TRBD1 (5 bases). Trimming removed 4 bases at V and 3 bases at J, with 10 bases between. Germline assignment: CDR1 KGHSH and CDR2 LQKENI. This CDR3 spans 15 amino acids. DNA for the CDR3: TGTGCCAGCTCACAGGGACTCAACTATAATTCACCCCTCCACTTT. Its protein product is CASSQGLNYNSPLHF. Full variable domain (outside the CDR3, taken from reference TRBV18 and TRBJ1-6): NAGVMQNPRHLVRRRGQEARLRCSPMKGHSHVYWYRQLPEEGLKFMVYLQKENIIDESGMPKERFSAEFPKEGPSILRIQQVVRGDSAAYFCASSQGLNYNSPLHFGNGTRLTVT.

This chain joins TRBV12-5 and TRBJ1-1, with 9 nucleotides matching TRBD1. The CDR3 has 14 amino acids. Germline V gene sequence: CDR1 LGHNT, CDR2 FRNRAP. J was trimmed by 5 bases and V by 3 bases; bases with no gene match: 4. Here the CDR3 reads CASGFTGGITEAFF. For the CDR3, the DNA is TGTGCTAGTGGTTTTACAGGGGGCATTACTGAAGCTTTCTTT.